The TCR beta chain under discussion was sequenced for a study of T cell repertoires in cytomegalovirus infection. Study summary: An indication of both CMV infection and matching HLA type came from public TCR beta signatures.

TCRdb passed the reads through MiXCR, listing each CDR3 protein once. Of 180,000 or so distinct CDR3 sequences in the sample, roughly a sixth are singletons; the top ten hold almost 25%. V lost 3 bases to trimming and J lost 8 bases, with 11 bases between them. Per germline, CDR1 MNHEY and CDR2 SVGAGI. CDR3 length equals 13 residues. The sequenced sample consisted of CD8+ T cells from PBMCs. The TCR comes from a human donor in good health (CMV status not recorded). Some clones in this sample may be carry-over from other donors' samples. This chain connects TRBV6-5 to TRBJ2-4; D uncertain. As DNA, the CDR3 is TGTGCCAGCAGTTATTCGGATACGGACATTCAGTACTTC. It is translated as CASSYSDTDIQYF.